Below are 22 T cell receptor beta chains sequenced from a single sample in a study of vaccination and CD4 T cells after COVID-19. These receptors have no identified antigens. The Oncomine TCR Beta short-read assay was what sequenced the DNA obtained from cultured CD4+ T cells. TCRdb re-called the PCR reads with MiXCR, one entry per CDR3 protein. This table has about 12,000 distinct CDR3 sequences, about 25% appearing once. This sample's treatment: roughly ten-day PBMC culture with coronavirus spike peptide pools or control peptides (ViraFEST assay). Sequencing was performed on CD4+ T cells from blood, cultured in vitro, taken before SARS-CoV-2 vaccination. These receptors came from a human donor who received a COVID-19 vaccine.

This clonotype has more than one count but fewer than ten. The chain links TRBV5-1 to TRBJ2-7; 8 bases align to TRBD1. Trimming removed 0 bases from V and 2 bases from J; junction bases left unmatched: 7. Germline V gene lookup returns CDR1 SGHRS and CDR2 YFSETQ. The CDR3 totals 16 residues. The CDR3 reads CASSLEPGQGTYEQYF. The DNA for the CDR3 is TGCGCCAGCAGCTTGGAACCCGGACAGGGTACCTACGAGCAGTACTTC. Combining the CDR3 with reference TRBV5-1 and TRBJ2-7 gives the whole variable domain KAGVTQTPRYLIKTRGQQVTLSCSPISGHRSVSWYQQTPGQGLQFLFEYFSETQRNKGNFPGRFSGRQFSNSRSEMNVSTLELGDSALYLCASSLEPGQGTYEQYFGPGTRLTVT.

This clonotype was found a few times. The V and J genes are TRBV5-4 and TRBJ2-7, with D tentatively TRBD1 or TRBD2 (5 bases each). The V gene lost 0 bases and the J gene lost 0 bases, with 19 bases spanning the gap. CDR3 size: 18 residues. Germline CDR1 reads SGHNT; CDR2 reads YYREEE (reference sequence). CDR3 DNA sequence: TGTGCCAGCAGCTTGGCGGGACGGAGACAGCTAAGCTCCTACGAGCAGTACTTC. Protein: CASSLAGRRQLSSYEQYF.

The sample holds a few counts of this clonotype. The gene calls are TRBV28 and TRBJ1-2; TRBD1 matches 7 bases. Per the germline V gene, CDR1 is MDHEN and CDR2 is SYDVKM. The ends lost 3 bases at V and 6 bases at J; junction bases unmatched: 7. The CDR3 sequence is 14 residues long. This CDR3 reads CASSFRPRGNGYTF. Here the CDR3 DNA reads TGTGCCAGCAGTTTTCGTCCCAGGGGGAATGGCTACACCTTC.

The CDR3, as DNA: TGTGCCAGCAGCGTAGCGGGGGGCGACGCCTACGAGCAGTACTTC. It is translated as CASSVAGGDAYEQYF. The chain employs TRBV9 and TRBJ2-7; TRBD2 might be the D (7 bases). The V end lost 0 bases, the J end lost 2 bases, and 12 bases lay between the germline ends. The CDR3 extends over 15 amino acids. Germline V gene data show CDR1 as SGDLS and CDR2 as YYNGEE.

This clonotype was counted only a few times. The J gene is TRBJ2-7, the V gene TRBV6-1, with D possibly called TRBD1 or TRBD2 (5 bases each). CDR3 length: 13 residues. The germline CDR1 and CDR2 sequences are MNHNS and SASEGT. With 6 bases removed from V and 7 bases from J, the gap between germline ends came to 16 bases. CDR3 in DNA: TGTGCCAGCAGCCGGGACGTTACGAGGGAGCAGTACTTC. It encodes CASSRDVTREQYF.

This clonotype was detected a few times. This chain links TRBV29-1 with TRBJ1-1, with 7 bases fitting TRBD1. This CDR3 contains 13 residues. CDR1 SQVTM and CDR2 ANQGSEA come from the germline V gene. With V trimmed by 5 bases and J by 5 bases, 8 bases remained unmatched. This chain's CDR3 is CSVTDRRGTEAFF. The CDR3 DNA is TGCAGCGTTACGGACAGGAGGGGGACTGAAGCTTTCTTT. The entire variable domain, with the rest obtained from reference TRBV29-1 and TRBJ1-1, is as follows: SAVISQKPSRDICQRGTSLTIQCQVDSQVTMMFWYRQQPGQSLTLIATANQGSEATYESGFVIDKFPISRPNLTFSTLTVSNMSPEDSSIYLCSVTDRRGTEAFFGQGTRLTVV.

This clonotype was seen a handful of times. The chain has TRBV20-1 and TRBJ1-2, with D perhaps TRBD1 (5 bases). Germline CDR1 and CDR2: DFQATT and SNEGSKA (reference sequence). The length of the CDR3 is 13 residues. V lost 4 bases to trimming and J lost 6 bases, with 15 bases between them. In DNA form, the CDR3 reads TGCAGTGCTATGCGTTCAGGGTGGGATGGCTACACCTTC. This encodes CSAMRSGWDGYTF.

This clonotype has more than one count but fewer than ten. V and J are TRBV5-1 and TRBJ2-5; TRBD2 aligns across 11 bases. This CDR3 is built from 17 residues. Germline V gene data show CDR1 as SGHRS and CDR2 as YFSETQ. The trim removed 4 bases at V and 3 bases at J, leaving 11 bases unmatched. CDR3 amino acids: CASSPDVLAGVEETQYF. CDR3 sequence (DNA): TGCGCCAGCAGCCCCGACGTACTAGCGGGGGTTGAAGAGACCCAGTACTTC.

This clonotype is medium-sized (0.01 to 0.1%) within its sample. The chain recombines TRBV7-2 with TRBJ1-2; D remains ambiguous. The V gene's germline CDR1 is SGHTA and CDR2 FQGNSA. Trimming removed 1 base at V and 2 bases at J, with 17 bases between. CDR3 length: 17 residues. For the CDR3, the DNA is TGTGCCAGCAGCTTAGAGCGCAACAGAGGCCTAAACTATGGCTACACCTTC. As protein: CASSLERNRGLNYGYTF.

By frequency in the sample, this clonotype is medium-sized (0.01 to 0.1%). The chain recombines TRBV15 with TRBJ1-6, with 8 bases lining up with TRBD1. This CDR3 has 15 amino acids. Germline lookup yields CDR1 LNHNV and CDR2 YYDKDF (reference sequence). V was clipped by 3 bases and J by 10 bases; unmatched bases: 8. As DNA, the CDR3 is TGTGCCACCAGCAGGGCCAGGGGGCGAGACTCACCCCTCCACTTT. It translates to CATSRARGRDSPLHF.

This clonotype came up a few times. CDR3 sequence (DNA): TGTGCCAGTAGTATGAGAACGGCGTTCTCGACTGAAGCTTTCTTT. Translation: CASSMRTAFSTEAFF. This chain links TRBV19 with TRBJ1-1; no definite D call. V was cut by 3 bases and J by 5 bases, with 16 bases left in between. CDR3 length: 15 residues. In germline, CDR1 is LNHDA, CDR2 SQIVND (reference sequence).

J is TRBJ2-1 and V is TRBV30; the match to TRBD2 covers 11 bases. CDR1 is GTSNPN, CDR2 SVGIG, per germline (reference sequence). CDR3 length: 14 amino acids. Losses at the gene ends were 7 bases for V and 4 bases for J; bases not matched to a gene: 6. The CDR3 nucleotides read TGTGCCTCAACCCGGACTAGCGGGTACAATGAGCAGTTCTTC. Translation: CASTRTSGYNEQFF.

The CDR3 nucleotides are TGCAGTGCTGCACCTCCTAGCGGGGGCTACAATGAGCAGTTCTTC. Translated, it gives CSAAPPSGGYNEQFF. The chain carries TRBV20-1 and TRBJ2-1; the match to TRBD2 covers 10 bases. The CDR3 runs to 15 residues. CDR1 DFQATT and CDR2 SNEGSKA come from the germline V gene (reference sequence). V gave up 5 bases and J gave up 3 bases; unmatched junction bases: 7.

V is TRBV20-1 and J is TRBJ2-5; TRBD1 is a possible D gene (5 bases). Germline lookup yields CDR1 DFQATT and CDR2 SNEGSKA (reference sequence). This CDR3 spans 13 amino acids. Trimming left V 2 bases short and J 5 bases short, with 12 bases between. In DNA, the CDR3 is TGCAGTGCTAGAAGGCAGGGATTTGAGACCCAGTACTTC. This gives the protein CSARRQGFETQYF.

V and J are TRBV5-1 and TRBJ1-5, with TRBD1 matching over 7 bases. Germline-derived CDR1 and CDR2 are SGHRS and YFSETQ. This CDR3 has 14 amino acids. V lost 1 base and J lost 5; bases outside the gene matches: 3. The CDR3 spells CASSLLTGDQPQHF. CDR3 bases: TGCGCCAGCAGCTTGTTAACAGGGGATCAGCCCCAGCATTTT.

This clonotype occurred a few times. The chain couples TRBV10-3 to TRBJ2-7; TRBD1 agrees at 10 bases. CDR1 and CDR2 from the germline V gene are ENHRY and SYGVKD. J lost 2 bases, V lost 3 bases, and 4 bases had no gene match. The CDR3 sequence is 15 residues long. CDR3 region: CAISDQGQGTYEQYF. The CDR3 DNA reads TGTGCCATCAGTGACCAGGGACAGGGGACCTACGAGCAGTACTTC.

The CDR3 region is CASSHPGAGGELFF. CDR3 bases: TGCGCCAGCAGCCACCCGGGGGCCGGCGGGGAGCTGTTTTTT. The chain uses TRBV4-1 and TRBJ2-2; perhaps D is TRBD1 or TRBD2 (6 bases each). Germline CDR1 is MGHRA and CDR2 is YSYEKL. CDR3 size: 14 residues. The V end lost 3 bases, the J end lost 7 bases, and 12 bases lay between the germline ends.

This clonotype was seen once. This chain links TRBV11-2 with TRBJ1-6; a possible D gene is TRBD1 (6 bases). This CDR3 comprises 14 residues. The germline gives CDR1 SGHAT, CDR2 FQNNGV. V lost 1 base to trimming and J lost 8 bases, with 9 bases between them. CDR3: CASSLGEGDSPLHF. CDR3 sequence (DNA): TGTGCCAGCAGCTTAGGGGAGGGGGATTCACCCCTCCACTTT.

This clonotype was detected a few times. The chain has TRBV5-4 and TRBJ2-3; 10 positions agree with TRBD2. Per germline, CDR1 SGHNT and CDR2 YYREEE (reference sequence). With 7 bases clipped from V and 4 bases from J, the junction kept 12 bases outside the gene matches. The CDR3 is 16 amino acids. DNA for the CDR3: TGTGCCAGCCGACCAGACTCTAGCGGGGGACCAGATACGCAGTATTTT. As protein: CASRPDSSGGPDTQYF.

This chain uses TRBV2 with TRBJ2-7, with 10 bases lining up with TRBD2. Losses at the gene ends were 7 bases for V and 2 bases for J; bases not matched to a gene: 8. CDR1 and CDR2 from the germline V gene are SNHLY and FYNNEI. The CDR3 covers 15 residues. The CDR3 region is CASKLGLALTYEQYF. CDR3 DNA sequence: TGTGCCAGCAAGCTGGGACTAGCGCTCACCTACGAGCAGTACTTC.

The rearrangement links TRBV6-2 or TRBV6-3 to TRBJ2-1; 7 nucleotides agree with TRBD2. The CDR3 runs 15 residues. From germline, CDR1 is MNHEY and CDR2 SVGEGT. V lost 5 bases to trimming and J lost 2 bases; unmatched junction nucleotides: 6. The CDR3 spells CASSQSGDAYNEQFF. CDR3 sequence (DNA): TGTGCCAGCAGTCAAAGCGGGGACGCCTACAATGAGCAGTTCTTC.

This clonotype has just a few counts. V usage is TRBV15 and J usage is TRBJ1-5; D unclear. CDR1 is LNHNV, CDR2 YYDKDF, per germline (reference sequence). V was shortened by 8 bases and J by 4 bases, with 21 bases between the two germline ends. This CDR3 is built from 16 residues. The CDR3, as DNA: TGTGCCACCTCGAGAGGGTCCGAATTGGATAATCAGCCCCAGCATTTT. It is translated as CATSRGSELDNQPQHF.